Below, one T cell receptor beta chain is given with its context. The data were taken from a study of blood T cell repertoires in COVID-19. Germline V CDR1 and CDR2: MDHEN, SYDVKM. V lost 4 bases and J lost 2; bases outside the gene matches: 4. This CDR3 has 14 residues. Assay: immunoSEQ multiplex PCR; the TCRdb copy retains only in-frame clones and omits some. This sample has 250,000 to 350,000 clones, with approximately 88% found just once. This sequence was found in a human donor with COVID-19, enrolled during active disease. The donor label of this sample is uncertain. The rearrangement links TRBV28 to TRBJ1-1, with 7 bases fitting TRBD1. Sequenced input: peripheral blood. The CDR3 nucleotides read TGTGCCAGCAGTTCGGGACAGAAAAACACTGAAGCTTTCTTT. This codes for CASSSGQKNTEAFF.